The TCR beta chain under discussion was sequenced for a study of T cell responses to AZD1222 COVID-19 vaccine. Study results and limitations: Sampling that yielded the repertoires occurred only after the peak T cell response. Spike-wide vaccine-associated CD4 TCRs dominated at 160-218 and 743-854. Donor demographics were predominantly white British with a female majority; clonal diversity may be underestimated.

This clone was detected a few times. The target antigen is unknown. Generated by immunoSEQ multiplex PCR, the TCRdb table keeps only in-frame clones and is missing some. The repertoire has 150,000 to 200,000 clones, about 90% of them found once; the top ten carry less than 3%. The CDR3 sequence is 14 residues long. Looked up from germline, CDR1 is KGHSH and CDR2 is LQKENI. Trimming removed 2 bases from V and 7 bases from J, with 9 bases in between. The rearrangement joins TRBV18 to TRBJ1-6; tentative D call: TRBD1 (5 bases). The input for sequencing was peripheral blood, taken on day 0 of MenACWY control vaccination. The TCR comes from an adult in good health. The CDR3 nucleotides read TGTGCCAGCTCACCATCGGGGCGGAATTCACCCCTCCACTTT. It specifies CASSPSGRNSPLHF. The variable domain in full, completed from reference TRBV18 and TRBJ1-6, reads NAGVMQNPRHLVRRRGQEARLRCSPMKGHSHVYWYRQLPEEGLKFMVYLQKENIIDESGMPKERFSAEFPKEGPSILRIQQVVRGDSAAYFCASSPSGRNSPLHFGNGTRLTVT.